This T cell receptor beta chain came from a study of identical twins. Template switching added a universal primer site; cDNA carried unique molecular identifiers. Via MiXCR, TCRdb re-called the 5' RACE reads, giving one row per CDR3 protein. The profile shows more than 1.5 million distinct CDR3 sequences, around a third of them singletons. This clonotype was counted a few times. With 5 bases removed from V and 7 bases from J, the gap between germline ends came to 17 bases. CDR3 length: 15 residues. The chain combines TRBV12-3 or TRBV12-4 with TRBJ2-2, with a weak D call TRBD1 (5 bases). The sequence was collected from a newborn girl in good health. The sample consisted of cord blood. The CDR3 loop is CASSPRQRRGGELFF. For the CDR3, the DNA is TGTGCCAGCAGTCCGCGACAGAGAAGGGGCGGGGAGCTGTTTTTT.